This T cell receptor (beta chain) was captured in a study of shared clonotypes between healthy human individuals. Germline CDR1 is ENHRY and CDR2 is SYGVKD. V was pared by 4 bases and J by 4 bases, with 11 bases between. This CDR3 is 13 amino acids long. Terminally differentiated effector memory CD45RA+ cells were excluded by CCR7 positive selection of CD45RO-negative cells. Sequencing used immunoSEQ multiplex PCR; TCRdb keeps in-frame clones, though not all of them. The sample carries millions of clones, roughly 91% recorded once. The sequenced material came from naive CD8+ T cells from PBMCs. The rearrangement joins TRBV10-3 to TRBJ2-7; D may be TRBD1 (6 bases). The clonotype was recovered from a man younger than 35 in good health. Some clones in this sample may be carry-over from other donors' samples. The CDR3 bases are TGTGCCATCAGTGCGGACAGAGCTTACGAGCAGTACTTC. The encoded protein is CAISADRAYEQYF.